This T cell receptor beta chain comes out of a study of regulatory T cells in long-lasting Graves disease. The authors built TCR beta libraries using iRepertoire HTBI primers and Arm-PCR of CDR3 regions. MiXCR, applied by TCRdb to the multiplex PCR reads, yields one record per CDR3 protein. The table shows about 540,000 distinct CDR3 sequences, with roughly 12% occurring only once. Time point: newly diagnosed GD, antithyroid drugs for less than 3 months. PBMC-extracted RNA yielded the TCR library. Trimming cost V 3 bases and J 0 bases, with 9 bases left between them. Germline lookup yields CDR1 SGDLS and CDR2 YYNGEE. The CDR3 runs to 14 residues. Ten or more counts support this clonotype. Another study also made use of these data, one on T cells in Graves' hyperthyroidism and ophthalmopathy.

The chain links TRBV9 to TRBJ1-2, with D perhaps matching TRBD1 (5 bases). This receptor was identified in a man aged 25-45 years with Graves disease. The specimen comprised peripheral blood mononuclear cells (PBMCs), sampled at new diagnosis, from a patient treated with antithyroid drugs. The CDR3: CASSGQIANYGYTF. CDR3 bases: TGTGCCAGCAGCGGACAGATCGCTAACTATGGCTACACCTTC.